The T cell receptor beta chain under discussion was sequenced for a study of spatial heterogeneity in lung cancer. There are a few counts of this clonotype. The time point: sample taken at primary tumor resection. 72 TRACERx patients with early, untreated non-small cell lung cancer donated samples. TCRdb itself ran the 5' RACE reads through MiXCR, one entry per CDR3 protein. The table records about 22,000 distinct CDR3 sequences, over 4.5% of them present only once. Trimming stripped 7 bases from V and 4 bases from J, with 14 bases between. This CDR3 spans 14 amino acids. Germline CDR1 is LNHDA and CDR2 is SQIVND (reference sequence).

Here the sequenced sample was PBMCs, taken at surgery. This receptor was taken from a male donor with early-stage non-small cell lung cancer. The chain couples TRBV19 to TRBJ1-5; D unclear. The CDR3 DNA follows: TGTGCCAGTACGACTTTGAGGGTTAATCAGCCCCAGCATTTT. Protein: CASTTLRVNQPQHF.